The clone carrying this TCR beta chain has more than one count but fewer than ten. As yet, its antigen is unknown. This entry is derived from a study of beta chain features in type 1 diabetes. General study points: Fewer junction insertions and more nucleotide deletions appeared in type 1 diabetes patients. HLA influence on TCRB rearrangement stayed unresolved here. Shorter TCRB CDR3s, moderately but significantly so, marked every one of the four CD4+ subsets in Type 1 diabetes patients. In patients and controls equally, PCR might favor templates that are shorter.

The germline V gene encodes CDR1 SGHTA and CDR2 FQGNSA. The V and J ends lost 5 bases and 4 bases, in that order; junction bases with no gene match: 4. There are 15 residues in the CDR3. Sequencing targeted expressed TCRB transcripts, as all isolated RNA had been reverse transcribed. Assay: immunoSEQ multiplex PCR; the TCRdb copy retains only in-frame clones and omits some. The data contain some 700,000 clones, around an eighth of them singletons. The origin of this receptor is a man between 18 and 29 years old with type 1 diabetes. The rearrangement joins TRBV7-2 to TRBJ2-1, with 11 bases identical to TRBD1. The sample comprised naive CD4+ T cells from blood. CDR3 DNA sequence: TGTGCCAGCAGCGGGGACAGGGGGAGTTACAATGAGCAGTTCTTC. Its translation: CASSGDRGSYNEQFF.